This TCR beta chain comes out of a study of neurological immune-mediated disorders. CDR1 and CDR2 (germline): MGHDK, SYGVNS. V shed 9 bases, J shed 5 bases, and the junction held 8 bases outside the gene matches. This CDR3 spans 13 amino acids. General study points: Among expanded clones, no CDR3 amino acid sequences were shared across subjects, a pattern suggesting private repertoires in all groups. The highest TCR clonal expansion occurred in HTLV-1-associated myelopathy; multiple sclerosis fell below healthy controls.

It was by 5'RACE with 10-nucleotide random UMIs that the cDNA was made. From 15-18 subjects, each sequencing run yielded over 180 million TCR-beta sequences. TCRdb fed the 5' RACE reads into MiXCR, producing one record per CDR3 protein. Of approximately 65,000 distinct CDR3 sequences in the sample, about 5% were seen once. This clonotype was recorded at least ten times. Its antigen is still unknown. The chain combines TRBV25-1 with TRBJ2-7; 9 nucleotides align to TRBD1. This clonotype was obtained from a human donor with multiple sclerosis. The donor label of this sample is uncertain. The sequencing input was PBMCs. This CDR3 reads CASITGGLDEQYF. The CDR3 DNA reads as TGTGCCAGTATTACAGGGGGCCTAGACGAGCAGTACTTC.